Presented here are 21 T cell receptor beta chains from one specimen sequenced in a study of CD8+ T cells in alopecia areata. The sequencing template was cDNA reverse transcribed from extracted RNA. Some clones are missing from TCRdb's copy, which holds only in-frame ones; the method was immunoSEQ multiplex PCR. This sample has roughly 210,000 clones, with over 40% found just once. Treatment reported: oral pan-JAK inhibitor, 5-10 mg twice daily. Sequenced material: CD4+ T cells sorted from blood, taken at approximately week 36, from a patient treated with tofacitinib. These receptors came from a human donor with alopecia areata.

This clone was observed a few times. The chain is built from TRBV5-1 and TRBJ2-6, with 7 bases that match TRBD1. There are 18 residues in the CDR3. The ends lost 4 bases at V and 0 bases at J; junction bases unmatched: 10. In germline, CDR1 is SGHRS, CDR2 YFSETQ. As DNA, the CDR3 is TGCGCCAGCAGCCAGCGACAGGGTGGTGTCTCTGGGGCCAACGTCCTGACTTTC. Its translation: CASSQRQGGVSGANVLTF.

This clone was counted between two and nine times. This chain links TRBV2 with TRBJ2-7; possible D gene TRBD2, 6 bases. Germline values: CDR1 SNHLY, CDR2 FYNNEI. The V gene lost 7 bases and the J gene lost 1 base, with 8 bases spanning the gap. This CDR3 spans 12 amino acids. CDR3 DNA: TGTGCCAGCATGCGGGATTCCTACGAGCAGTACTTC. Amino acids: CASMRDSYEQYF.

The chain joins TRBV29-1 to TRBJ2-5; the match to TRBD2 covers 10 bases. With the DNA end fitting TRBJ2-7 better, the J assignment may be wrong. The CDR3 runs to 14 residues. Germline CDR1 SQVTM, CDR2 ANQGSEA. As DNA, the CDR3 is TGCAGCGTTGTTTTTAGCGGGAGGTCCCTCGAGCAGTACTTC. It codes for CSVVFSGRSLEQYF.

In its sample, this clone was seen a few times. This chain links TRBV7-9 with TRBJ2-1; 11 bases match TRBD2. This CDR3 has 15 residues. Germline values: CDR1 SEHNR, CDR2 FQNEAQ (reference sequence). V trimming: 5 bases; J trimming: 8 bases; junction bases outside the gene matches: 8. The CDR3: CASSPLAGGFYEQFF. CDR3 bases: TGTGCCAGCAGCCCTTTAGCGGGAGGGTTCTATGAGCAGTTCTTC.

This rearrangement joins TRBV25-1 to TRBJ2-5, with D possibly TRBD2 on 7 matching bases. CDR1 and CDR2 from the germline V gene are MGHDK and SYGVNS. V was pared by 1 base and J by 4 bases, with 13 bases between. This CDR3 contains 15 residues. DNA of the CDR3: TGTGCCAGCAGTGAATCCAGGGGAGGGCGAGAGACCCAGTACTTC. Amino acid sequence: CASSESRGGRETQYF.

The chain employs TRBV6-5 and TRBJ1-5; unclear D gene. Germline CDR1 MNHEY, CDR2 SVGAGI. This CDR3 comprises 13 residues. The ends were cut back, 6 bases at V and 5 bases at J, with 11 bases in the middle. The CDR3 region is CASSPARDQPQHF. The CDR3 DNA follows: TGTGCCAGCAGCCCAGCACGAGATCAGCCCCAGCATTTT.

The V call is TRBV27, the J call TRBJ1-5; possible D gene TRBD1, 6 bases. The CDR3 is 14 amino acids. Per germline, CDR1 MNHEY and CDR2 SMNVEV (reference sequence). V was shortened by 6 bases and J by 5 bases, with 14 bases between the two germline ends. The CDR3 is CASSLGGGYQPQHF. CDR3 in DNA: TGTGCCAGCAGCCTAGGGGGGGGCTATCAGCCCCAGCATTTT.

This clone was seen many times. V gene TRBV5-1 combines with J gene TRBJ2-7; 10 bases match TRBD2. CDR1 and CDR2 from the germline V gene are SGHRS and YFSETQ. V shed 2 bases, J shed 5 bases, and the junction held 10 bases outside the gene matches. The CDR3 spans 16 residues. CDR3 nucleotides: TGCGCCAGCAGCTTTGGGAAAGCGGGAGGGAACGACGAGCAGTACTTC. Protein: CASSFGKAGGNDEQYF.

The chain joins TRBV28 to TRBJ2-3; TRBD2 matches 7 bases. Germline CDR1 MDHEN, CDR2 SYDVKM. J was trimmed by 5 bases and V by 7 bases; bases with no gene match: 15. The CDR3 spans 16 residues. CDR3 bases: TGTGCCAGCAATGAGGCTGGCGGGAGACTTATAGATACGCAGTATTTT. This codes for CASNEAGGRLIDTQYF.

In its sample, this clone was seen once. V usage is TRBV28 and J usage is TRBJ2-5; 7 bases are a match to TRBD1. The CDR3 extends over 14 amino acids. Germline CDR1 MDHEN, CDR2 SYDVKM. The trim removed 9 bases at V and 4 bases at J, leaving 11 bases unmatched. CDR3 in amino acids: CASIEDRLGETQYF. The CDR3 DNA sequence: TGTGCCAGTATTGAGGACAGGTTGGGAGAGACCCAGTACTTC.

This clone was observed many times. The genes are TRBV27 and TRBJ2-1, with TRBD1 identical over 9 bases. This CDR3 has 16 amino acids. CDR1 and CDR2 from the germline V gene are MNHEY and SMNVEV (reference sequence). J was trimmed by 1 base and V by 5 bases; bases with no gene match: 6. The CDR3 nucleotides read TGTGCCAGCAGTAAGGGACAGGGAGCTTCCTACAATGAGCAGTTCTTC. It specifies CASSKGQGASYNEQFF.

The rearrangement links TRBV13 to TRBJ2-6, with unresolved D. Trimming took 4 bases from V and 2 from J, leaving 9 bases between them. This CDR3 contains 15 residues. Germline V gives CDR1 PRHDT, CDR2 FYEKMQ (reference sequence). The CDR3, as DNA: TGTGCCAGCAGCTCGTACAGTCCTGGGGCCAACGTCCTGACTTTC. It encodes CASSSYSPGANVLTF.

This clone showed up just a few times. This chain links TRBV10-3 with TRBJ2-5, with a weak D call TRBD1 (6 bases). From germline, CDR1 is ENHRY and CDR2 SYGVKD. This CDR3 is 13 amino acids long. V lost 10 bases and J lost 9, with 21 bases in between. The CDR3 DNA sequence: TGTGCCAACGCTCCGGGCCCTAAGGGGGCCCAGTACTTC. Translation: CANAPGPKGAQYF.

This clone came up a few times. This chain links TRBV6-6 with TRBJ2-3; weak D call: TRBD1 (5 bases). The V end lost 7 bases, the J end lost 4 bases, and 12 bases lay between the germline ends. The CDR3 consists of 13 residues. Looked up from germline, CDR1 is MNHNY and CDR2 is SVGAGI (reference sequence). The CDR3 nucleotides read TGTGCCAGCACGTCCAGGGTCGCAGATACGCAGTATTTT. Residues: CASTSRVADTQYF.

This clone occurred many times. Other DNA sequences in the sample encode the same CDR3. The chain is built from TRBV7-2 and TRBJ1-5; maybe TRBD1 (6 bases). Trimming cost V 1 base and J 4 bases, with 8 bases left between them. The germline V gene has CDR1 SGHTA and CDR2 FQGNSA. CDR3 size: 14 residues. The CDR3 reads CASSLGQANQPQHF. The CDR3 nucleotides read TGTGCCAGCAGCTTAGGACAGGCGAATCAGCCCCAGCATTTT.

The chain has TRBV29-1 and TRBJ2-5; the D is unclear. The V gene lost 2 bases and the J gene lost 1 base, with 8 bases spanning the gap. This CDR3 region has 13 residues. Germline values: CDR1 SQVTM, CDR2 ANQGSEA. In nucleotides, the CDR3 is TGCAGCGTTGAACAGGTGCTCCAAGAGACCCAGTACTTC. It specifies CSVEQVLQETQYF.

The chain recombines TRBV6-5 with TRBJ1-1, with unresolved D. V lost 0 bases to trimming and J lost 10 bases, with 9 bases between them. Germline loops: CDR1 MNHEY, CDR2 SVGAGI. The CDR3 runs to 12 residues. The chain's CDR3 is CASSYSGSGAFF. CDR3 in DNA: TGTGCCAGCAGTTACTCGGGGAGTGGAGCTTTCTTT.

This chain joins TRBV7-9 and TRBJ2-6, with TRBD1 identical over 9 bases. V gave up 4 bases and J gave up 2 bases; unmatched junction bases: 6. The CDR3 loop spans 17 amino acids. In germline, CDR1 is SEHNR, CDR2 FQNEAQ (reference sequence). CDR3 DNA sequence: TGTGCCAGCAGCTGGGACAGGGTAGGGACTGGGGCCAACGTCCTGACTTTC. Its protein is CASSWDRVGTGANVLTF.

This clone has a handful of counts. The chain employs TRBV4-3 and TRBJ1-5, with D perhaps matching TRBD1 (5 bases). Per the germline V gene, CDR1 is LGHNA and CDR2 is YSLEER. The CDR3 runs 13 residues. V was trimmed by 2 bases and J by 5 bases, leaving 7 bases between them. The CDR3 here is CASSQRGDQPQHF. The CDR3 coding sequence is TGCGCCAGCAGCCAACGAGGGGATCAGCCCCAGCATTTT.

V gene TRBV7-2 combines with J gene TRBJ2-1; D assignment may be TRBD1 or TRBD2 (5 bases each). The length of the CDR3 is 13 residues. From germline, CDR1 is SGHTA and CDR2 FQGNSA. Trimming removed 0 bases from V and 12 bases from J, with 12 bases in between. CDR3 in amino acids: CASSLAQGGGQFF. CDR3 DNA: TGTGCCAGCAGCTTAGCGCAGGGTGGGGGGCAGTTCTTC.

This chain's CDR3 is CASSQDRAANTGELFF. DNA for the CDR3: TGCGCCAGCAGCCAAGATAGGGCAGCGAACACCGGGGAGCTGTTTTTT. This chain uses TRBV4-1 with TRBJ2-2, with D unclear. Trimming cost V 0 bases and J 0 bases, with 8 bases left between them. This CDR3 region has 16 residues. The V gene's germline CDR1 is MGHRA and CDR2 YSYEKL.